These 29 T cell receptor beta chains were sequenced from one sample in a study of blood T cell repertoires in COVID-19. Repertoires were generated with immunoSEQ multiplex PCR, while TCRdb's copy carries only in-frame clones and drops some. The sample has fewer than 500,000 clones, about 90% seen once; the top ten hold roughly 0.87%. The sequenced sample was peripheral blood. Every receptor here comes from a man aged 18 to 35 with COVID-19, enrolled during active disease.

Only one count was recorded for this clone. The J gene is TRBJ1-3, the V gene TRBV4-2, with D possibly matching TRBD1 (5 bases). The length of the CDR3 is 16 residues. Germline lookup yields CDR1 LGHNA and CDR2 YNFKEQ. The ends were cut back, 4 bases at V and 4 bases at J, with 17 bases in the middle. The CDR3 nucleotides are TGTGCCAGCAGCCCCCCGCAGGGAACATTGGGAAACACCATATATTTT. Protein sequence: CASSPPQGTLGNTIYF.

CDR3 protein: CASSKVTGGFQPQHF. The CDR3 DNA is TGTGCCAGTAGTAAGGTGACAGGGGGCTTTCAGCCCCAGCATTTT. V gene TRBV19 combines with J gene TRBJ1-5; 10 nucleotides agree with TRBD1. V shed 4 bases and J 6 bases; nucleotides not matched to a gene: 6. CDR1 is LNHDA, CDR2 SQIVND, per germline (reference sequence). The CDR3 is made up of 15 amino acids.

The genes are TRBV9 and TRBJ2-1; 9 bases align to TRBD2. CDR1 SGDLS and CDR2 YYNGEE come from the germline V gene. The V segment lost 4 bases and the J segment 4 bases; nucleotides outside the gene matches: 9. The CDR3 totals 16 residues. The CDR3 DNA follows: TGTGCCAGCAGCTCGGTGACTAGCGGTACATACAATGAGCAGTTCTTC. Its protein product is CASSSVTSGTYNEQFF.

The chain links TRBV18 to TRBJ1-1; 7 bases are shared with TRBD1. The length of the CDR3 is 17 residues. The germline V gene has CDR1 KGHSH and CDR2 LQKENI. The trim removed 3 bases at V and 2 bases at J, leaving 12 bases unmatched. CDR3 sequence reads: CASSPNKPGQPNTEAFF. The CDR3 DNA reads TGTGCCAGCTCACCTAACAAACCGGGACAGCCCAACACTGAAGCTTTCTTT.

J is TRBJ2-3 and V is TRBV6-2 or TRBV6-3, with TRBD2 identical over 12 bases. Per germline, CDR1 MNHEY and CDR2 SVGEGT. The CDR3 totals 16 residues. V was clipped by 6 bases and J by 2 bases; unmatched bases: 6. The CDR3 here is CASSRLAGDFTDTQYF. The CDR3 nucleotides are TGTGCCAGCAGCCGACTAGCGGGGGACTTCACAGATACGCAGTATTTT.

The chain recombines TRBV5-6 with TRBJ2-6; D gene unclear. Germline V gene lookup returns CDR1 SGHDT and CDR2 YYEEEE. The V gene lost 1 base and the J gene lost 0 bases, with 5 bases spanning the gap. CDR3 size: 15 residues. For the CDR3, the DNA is TGTGCCAGCAGCTTGTTAGTCTCTGGGGCCAACGTCCTGACTTTC. It codes for CASSLLVSGANVLTF.

About this clone: One junction end does not reproduce the germline sequence, and a read error may be involved. The chain recombines TRBV7-3 with TRBJ2-1; TRBD2 aligns across 8 bases. CDR1 is SGHTA and CDR2 is FQGTGA in the germline V gene. The CDR3 spans 15 residues. The CDR3 nucleotides are TGTGCCAGCAGCCTAACCGGGACTAGAGGTAATGAGCAGTTCTTC. Its protein is CASSLTGTRGNEQFF.

This chain joins TRBV4-1 and TRBJ2-1; D not resolved. The V and J ends lost 2 bases and 0 bases respectively, with 11 bases between them. Per germline, CDR1 MGHRA and CDR2 YSYEKL. This CDR3 contains 16 residues. CDR3 loop: CASSQPSLLSYNEQFF. CDR3 coding DNA: TGCGCCAGCAGCCAACCGTCCCTCCTCTCCTACAATGAGCAGTTCTTC.

This clone was counted at least ten times. The rearrangement uses TRBV28 and TRBJ2-1; a weak D match, TRBD1 (6 bases). Germline CDR1 is MDHEN and CDR2 is SYDVKM. This CDR3 has 15 amino acids. Trimming removed 2 bases at V and 6 bases at J, with 14 bases between. The CDR3 loop is CASSLRSGDINEQFF. CDR3 bases: TGTGCCAGCAGTTTAAGGTCAGGGGATATCAATGAGCAGTTCTTC.

This sequence joins TRBV5-1 and TRBJ2-1; 13 bases line up with TRBD2. Germline V gives CDR1 SGHRS, CDR2 YFSETQ. The V gene end was trimmed by 4 bases and the J gene end by 7 bases; junction bases not matched to a gene: 11. The CDR3 runs to 17 residues. The CDR3 loop is CASSRLLAGGPVNEQFF. The DNA of the CDR3 is TGCGCCAGCAGCCGGTTACTAGCGGGAGGGCCGGTAAATGAGCAGTTCTTC. The full variable domain, rest sourced from reference TRBV5-1 and TRBJ2-1, is KAGVTQTPRYLIKTRGQQVTLSCSPISGHRSVSWYQQTPGQGLQFLFEYFSETQRNKGNFPGRFSGRQFSNSRSEMNVSTLELGDSALYLCASSRLLAGGPVNEQFFGPGTRLTVL.

The chain carries TRBV5-6 and TRBJ2-4; D is unclear. The CDR3 is 14 amino acids. Trimming removed 4 bases from V and 5 bases from J, with 13 bases in between. CDR1 is SGHDT, CDR2 YYEEEE, per germline. The CDR3 loop is CASSPSYAENIQYF. The CDR3 DNA is TGTGCCAGCAGCCCGAGTTACGCGGAAAACATTCAGTACTTC. The whole variable domain, filled in from reference TRBV5-6 and TRBJ2-4, reads DAGVTQSPTHLIKTRGQQVTLRCSPKSGHDTVSWYQQALGQGPQFIFQYYEEEERQRGNFPDRFSGHQFPNYSSELNVNALLLGDSALYLCASSPSYAENIQYFGAGTRLSVL.

The chain carries TRBV19 and TRBJ2-7, with D uncertain. The CDR3 is made up of 15 amino acids. In germline, CDR1 is LNHDA, CDR2 SQIVND (reference sequence). Trimming took off 1 base at V and 3 bases at J, with 13 bases between the two ends. CDR3 in DNA: TGTGCCAGTAGTATAGGATCGGTTTCCGGCTACGAGCAGTACTTC. Encoded protein: CASSIGSVSGYEQYF.

The J gene is TRBJ2-5, the V gene TRBV7-6; 12 bases agree with TRBD2. Germline assignment: CDR1 SGHVS and CDR2 FNYEAQ. The J segment lost 0 bases and the V segment lost 5 bases, leaving 7 bases of the junction unmatched. This CDR3 spans 17 amino acids. CDR3 bases: TGTGCCAGCAGCACCCCCACTAGCGGGGGGAACCAAGAGACCCAGTACTTC. Its protein product is CASSTPTSGGNQETQYF.

The chain carries TRBV5-5 and TRBJ2-7; 9 nucleotides match TRBD1. CDR1 and CDR2 (germline): SGHKS, YYEKEE (reference sequence). The CDR3 totals 13 residues. The J segment lost 2 bases and the V segment lost 6 bases, leaving 3 bases of the junction unmatched. CDR3 sequence reads: CASNGQGPYEQYF. The CDR3 nucleotides read TGTGCCAGCAACGGACAGGGGCCCTACGAGCAGTACTTC. Full variable domain (rest looked up from reference TRBV5-5 and TRBJ2-7): DAGVTQSPTHLIKTRGQQVTLRCSPISGHKSVSWYQQVLGQGPQFIFQYYEKEERGRGNFPDRFSARQFPNYSSELNVNALLLGDSALYLCASNGQGPYEQYFGPGTRLTVT.

In the case of this clone: The sample carries other DNA sequences with the same CDR3. The chain is built from TRBV9 and TRBJ2-7; TRBD2 aligns across 11 bases. This CDR3 region has 15 residues. Germline CDR1 SGDLS, CDR2 YYNGEE. With 3 bases clipped from V and 4 bases from J, the junction kept 6 bases outside the gene matches. This CDR3 is CASSAGTSGSYEQYF. Here the CDR3 DNA reads TGTGCCAGCAGCGCGGGGACTAGCGGATCTTACGAGCAGTACTTC.

The chain is built from TRBV12-3 or TRBV12-4 and TRBJ2-7; tentatively, D is TRBD2 (6 bases). V gave up 10 bases and J gave up 6 bases, with 16 bases separating them. The CDR3 totals 12 residues. CDR3 in DNA: TGTGCCACCTCGACTAGTACGGTCGAGCAGTACTTC. Translation: CATSTSTVEQYF.

The rearrangement joins TRBV30 to TRBJ2-1; TRBD2 matches at 11 bases. The CDR3 has 13 amino acids. Germline CDR1 and CDR2: GTSNPN and SVGIG (reference sequence). The ends lost 0 bases at V and 10 bases at J; junction bases unmatched: 2. CDR3 DNA sequence: TGTGCCTGGAGTGTACTAGCGGGAGAAGAGCAGTTCTTC. Translation gives CAWSVLAGEEQFF. Complete variable domain (other parts from reference TRBV30 and TRBJ2-1): SQTIHQWPATLVQPVGSPLSLECTVEGTSNPNLYWYRQAAGRGLQLLFYSVGIGQISSEVPQNLSASRPQDRQFILSSKKLLLSDSGFYLCAWSVLAGEEQFFGPGTRLTVL.

The chain recombines TRBV19 with TRBJ2-1; D not certain. The CDR3 consists of 16 residues. Germline loops: CDR1 LNHDA, CDR2 SQIVND (reference sequence). Trimming pared 0 bases from V and 0 bases from J, leaving 9 bases between. For the CDR3, the DNA is TGTGCCAGTAGTATAGACCCAGCGAACTCCTACAATGAGCAGTTCTTC. It specifies CASSIDPANSYNEQFF.

This chain uses TRBV6-5 with TRBJ2-3; 7 bases are a match to TRBD2. CDR1 is MNHEY, CDR2 SVGAGI, per germline. CDR3 length equals 14 residues. Trimming cost V 6 bases and J 2 bases; bases outside gene matches: 5. The CDR3: CASRLREDTDTQYF. The CDR3 DNA follows: TGTGCCAGCAGACTACGGGAGGACACAGATACGCAGTATTTT.

This chain joins TRBV7-6 and TRBJ2-1; TRBD2 might be the D (6 bases). The V end was cut by 8 bases, the J end by 10 bases, with 15 bases between. This CDR3 is built from 12 residues. Germline V CDR1 and CDR2: SGHVS, FNYEAQ. The CDR3: CASGPSGLEQFF. CDR3 bases: TGTGCCAGCGGACCCTCGGGACTCGAGCAGTTCTTC.

This clone has just a few counts. The gene calls are TRBV7-9 and TRBJ2-2; D may be TRBD1 (6 bases). Trimming pared 5 bases from V and 2 bases from J, leaving 9 bases between. Germline CDR1 reads SEHNR; CDR2 reads FQNEAQ (reference sequence). CDR3 length: 14 residues. The CDR3 loop is CASSPGTNTGELFF. CDR3 coding DNA: TGTGCCAGCAGCCCCGGGACAAACACCGGGGAGCTGTTTTTT. The variable domain in full, with the rest retrieved from reference TRBV7-9 and TRBJ2-2, is DTGVSQNPRHKITKRGQNVTFRCDPISEHNRLYWYRQTLGQGPEFLTYFQNEAQLEKSRLLSDRFSAERPKGSFSTLEIQRTEQGDSAMYLCASSPGTNTGELFFGEGSRLTVL.

The genes are TRBV14 and TRBJ1-1; D possibly corresponds to TRBD1 (6 bases). From germline, CDR1 is SGHDN and CDR2 FVKESK. The CDR3 covers 13 residues. With 10 bases removed from V and 4 bases from J, the gap between germline ends came to 16 bases. CDR3 sequence reads: CAIPGGSGTEAFF. In nucleotides, the CDR3 is TGTGCCATTCCTGGGGGCTCGGGCACTGAAGCTTTCTTT.

The gene calls are TRBV21-1 and TRBJ1-3; the table's D call TRBD1 went unverified against the DNA. TRBV21-1 is a known pseudogene. The CDR3 has 14 residues. The CDR3 reads CASSVHRVENTIYF. The CDR3 DNA sequence: TGTGCCAGCAGCGTCCACAGGGTCGAGAACACCATATATTTT.

The CDR3 loop reads CASSLGAGGAEQFF. CDR3 DNA: TGTGCCAGCAGCTTAGGAGCGGGGGGGGCTGAGCAGTTCTTC. The gene calls are TRBV7-9 and TRBJ2-1; TRBD2 matches 10 bases. The junction had 3 bases not matched to a gene; V was cut back by 1 base and J by 9 bases. This CDR3 has 14 amino acids. Looked up from germline, CDR1 is SEHNR and CDR2 is FQNEAQ (reference sequence).

This chain's CDR3 is CASSADPTSEDQETQYF. CDR3 nucleotide sequence: TGTGCCAGCAGCGCAGACCCGACTAGCGAAGACCAAGAGACCCAGTACTTC. The chain carries TRBV9 and TRBJ2-5, with 8 bases fitting TRBD2. With 3 bases clipped from V and 0 bases from J, the junction kept 10 bases outside the gene matches. Germline V gives CDR1 SGDLS, CDR2 YYNGEE. This CDR3 contains 17 residues.

The chain links TRBV5-4 to TRBJ1-6; 7 nucleotides agree with TRBD1. Per germline, CDR1 SGHNT and CDR2 YYREEE (reference sequence). This CDR3 is built from 15 residues. V shed 1 base and J 10 bases; nucleotides not matched to a gene: 8. The CDR3 region has the DNA TGTGCCAGCAGCTTGTCAGGGGGTTTTGGGTCACCCCTCCACTTT. Protein sequence: CASSLSGGFGSPLHF.

In DNA, the CDR3 is TGCGCCAGCAGCTTCCAGACAGGGAGGTTCACCGGGGAGCTGTTTTTT. Translated: CASSFQTGRFTGELFF. The chain joins TRBV5-1 to TRBJ2-2; D is possibly TRBD1 (7 bases). The V end lost 2 bases, the J end lost 4 bases, and 15 bases lay between the germline ends. CDR1 SGHRS and CDR2 YFSETQ come from the germline V gene. The CDR3 extends over 16 amino acids.

V gene TRBV7-9 combines with J gene TRBJ1-5; D unclear. The germline V gene encodes CDR1 SEHNR and CDR2 FQNEAQ (reference sequence). This CDR3 has 17 amino acids. The germline V and J ends were trimmed by 0 bases and 1 base, with 13 bases remaining between them. For the CDR3, the DNA is TGTGCCAGCAGCTTAGCGGGCGGGCGCTGGAGCAATCAGCCCCAGCATTTT. Translation gives CASSLAGGRWSNQPQHF.

The chain employs TRBV7-9 and TRBJ1-5; 7 bases fit TRBD1. With 1 base clipped from V and 11 bases from J, the junction kept 8 bases outside the gene matches. The CDR3 sequence is 14 residues long. The germline gives CDR1 SEHNR, CDR2 FQNEAQ (reference sequence). The CDR3 coding sequence is TGTGCCAGCAGCTTAGGCACAGGGGATATGGCCCAGCATTTT. This translates into CASSLGTGDMAQHF.